This TCR beta chain is from a study of human T cells and chemical hapten exposure. Study context: TCR yields differed between samples (mainly from small differences in pooled library volume).

Unseparated into fractions, whole blood served as the source from which total RNA was extracted. The CDR3 spans 12 residues. Trimming removed 4 bases at V and 14 bases at J, with 14 bases between. CDR1 and CDR2 (germline): SGHAT, FQNNGV. The library labeled individual cDNA molecules by adding unique molecular identifiers to them. TCRdb reanalysed the 5' RACE reads using MiXCR and keeps one entry per CDR3 protein. This table holds about 140,000 distinct CDR3 sequences, about 4% found once. The rearrangement links TRBV11-2 to TRBJ1-4; D gene unclear. This receptor was identified in a female donor in good health. CDR3 sequence: CASSSTALRLFF. DNA of the CDR3: TGTGCCAGCAGCTCCACGGCCCTTAGGCTGTTTTTT.